The rows below give T cell receptor beta chains drawn from one sample of a study of blood T cell repertoires in COVID-19. Method: immunoSEQ multiplex PCR; TCRdb's copy keeps in-frame clones and lacks some. The data contain 200,000 to 250,000 clones, around 81% of them singletons. The specimen sequenced was PBMCs or T cells enriched from blood (not recorded which). All receptors come from a woman in her forties or fifties with acute COVID-19. The CDR3 runs from the conserved cysteine through the conserved F or W. D genes are given only for firm matches. Clone size appears in some rows only: once, few, many, or a class for an expanded clone.

d_call: .
v_call: TRBV12-2
clone_size: few
j_call: TRBJ2-7
cdr3_aa: CASRGRLAGGPGGYEQYF
cdr3_nt: TGTGCAAGTCGCGGCAGACTAGCGGGAGGGCCAGGAGGCTACGAGCAGTACTTC

d_call: .
v_call: TRBV24-1
clone_size: .
j_call: TRBJ1-5
cdr3_aa: CATSDRRAVGNQPQHF
cdr3_nt: TGTGCCACCAGTGACCGGAGGGCCGTGGGCAATCAGCCCCAGCATTTT

d_call: .
v_call: TRBV19
clone_size: few
j_call: TRBJ1-4
cdr3_aa: CASSRTGGAGKLFF
cdr3_nt: TGTGCCAGTAGTCGGACGGGGGGAGCAGGGAAACTGTTTTTT

d_call: TRBD1
v_call: TRBV28
clone_size: .
j_call: TRBJ2-4
cdr3_aa: CANSDRSSKNIQYF
cdr3_nt: TGTGCCAACTCGGACAGGTCTAGCAAAAACATTCAGTACTTC

d_call: TRBD1
v_call: TRBV28
clone_size: .
j_call: TRBJ1-1
cdr3_aa: CASSFYRGNTEAFF
cdr3_nt: TGTGCCAGCAGTTTCTACAGGGGGAACACTGAAGCTTTCTTT

d_call: TRBD1
v_call: TRBV28
clone_size: once
j_call: TRBJ1-1
cdr3_aa: CASSFRQGAVNTEAFF
cdr3_nt: TGTGCCAGCAGTTTTCGACAGGGGGCCGTGAACACTGAAGCTTTCTTT

d_call: .
v_call: TRBV19
clone_size: .
j_call: TRBJ1-2
cdr3_aa: CASSIQGINYGYTF
cdr3_nt: TGTGCCAGTAGTATTCAGGGGATTAACTATGGCTACACCTTC

d_call: TRBD1
v_call: TRBV3-1/TRBV3-2
clone_size: .
j_call: TRBJ2-4
cdr3_aa: CASSPEWTGEENIQYF
cdr3_nt: TGTGCCAGCAGCCCTGAATGGACAGGGGAAGAAAACATTCAGTACTTC

d_call: .
v_call: TRBV10-3
clone_size: .
j_call: TRBJ1-2
cdr3_aa: CAISAAEGGYGYTF
cdr3_nt: TGTGCCATCAGTGCTGCGGAGGGAGGCTATGGCTACACCTTC

d_call: TRBD1
v_call: TRBV9
clone_size: .
j_call: TRBJ2-6
cdr3_aa: CASSGDRRSGANVLTF
cdr3_nt: TGTGCCAGCAGCGGGGACAGGCGCTCTGGGGCCAACGTCCTGACTTTC

d_call: .
v_call: TRBV4-3
clone_size: .
j_call: TRBJ2-3
cdr3_aa: CASSQDFTGSTDTQYF
cdr3_nt: TGCGCCAGCAGCCAAGATTTCACAGGTAGCACAGATACGCAGTATTTT

d_call: TRBD1
v_call: TRBV18
clone_size: .
j_call: TRBJ1-2
cdr3_aa: CASSATGTVINYGYTF
cdr3_nt: TGTGCCAGCTCAGCCACCGGGACAGTAATTAACTATGGCTACACCTTC

d_call: TRBD1
v_call: TRBV18
clone_size: .
j_call: TRBJ2-7
cdr3_aa: CASSPPGQTAEQYF
cdr3_nt: TGTGCCAGCTCACCACCGGGACAGACCGCCGAGCAGTACTTC

d_call: TRBD1
v_call: TRBV12-3/TRBV12-4
clone_size: .
j_call: TRBJ2-2
cdr3_aa: CAGQGSTTGELFF
cdr3_nt: TGTGCCGGACAGGGGAGTACCACCGGGGAGCTGTTTTTT

d_call: .
v_call: TRBV9
clone_size: .
j_call: TRBJ2-1
cdr3_aa: CASSVEGLGEQFF
cdr3_nt: TGTGCCAGCAGCGTAGAAGGCCTCGGGGAGCAGTTCTTC

d_call: TRBD2
v_call: TRBV19
clone_size: .
j_call: TRBJ2-1
cdr3_aa: CASSINGGRNTEQFF
cdr3_nt: TGTGCCAGTAGTATTAACGGCGGGAGGAATACTGAGCAGTTCTTC

d_call: .
v_call: TRBV12-3/TRBV12-4
clone_size: .
j_call: TRBJ1-2
cdr3_aa: CASSLGGADRYTF
cdr3_nt: TGTGCCAGCAGTCTAGGCGGGGCTGACCGCTACACCTTC

d_call: TRBD2
v_call: TRBV10-3
clone_size: .
j_call: TRBJ2-5
cdr3_aa: CAISGGGETQYF
cdr3_nt: TGTGCCATCTCGGGAGGTGGAGAGACCCAGTACTTC

d_call: .
v_call: TRBV6-2/TRBV6-3
clone_size: .
j_call: TRBJ2-3
cdr3_aa: CASSRGGATDTQYF
cdr3_nt: TGTGCCAGCAGCAGAGGAGGGGCCACAGATACGCAGTATTTT

d_call: .
v_call: TRBV7-6
clone_size: .
j_call: TRBJ2-3
cdr3_aa: CASSPRGSSVTDTQYF
cdr3_nt: TGTGCCAGCAGCCCCCGCGGTTCGAGCGTCACAGATACGCAGTATTTT

d_call: .
v_call: TRBV15
clone_size: .
j_call: TRBJ2-1
cdr3_aa: CATSSLQRDEQFF
cdr3_nt: TGTGCCACCAGCAGCCTACAGCGGGATGAGCAGTTCTTC

d_call: .
v_call: TRBV7-2
clone_size: .
j_call: TRBJ2-7
cdr3_aa: CASSHTNEQYF
cdr3_nt: TGTGCCAGCAGCCACACTAACGAGCAGTACTTC

d_call: .
v_call: TRBV28
clone_size: .
j_call: TRBJ2-7
cdr3_aa: CASSLEYYEQYF
cdr3_nt: TGTGCCAGCAGTTTAGAGTACTACGAGCAGTACTTC

d_call: TRBD1
v_call: TRBV19
clone_size: .
j_call: TRBJ1-1
cdr3_aa: CASRTEQGGHTEAFF
cdr3_nt: TGTGCCAGTAGAACCGAACAGGGGGGACACACTGAAGCTTTCTTT

d_call: TRBD2
v_call: TRBV11-3
clone_size: .
j_call: TRBJ2-1
cdr3_aa: CASSFQGSGSSYNEQFF
cdr3_nt: TGTGCCAGCAGCTTTCAGGGTAGCGGGAGCTCCTACAATGAGCAGTTCTTC

d_call: TRBD1
v_call: TRBV6-2/TRBV6-3
clone_size: .
j_call: TRBJ2-7
cdr3_aa: CASSFDREISYEQYF
cdr3_nt: TGTGCCAGCAGTTTTGACAGGGAGATATCCTACGAGCAGTACTTC

d_call: TRBD1
v_call: TRBV11-2
clone_size: few
j_call: TRBJ1-3
cdr3_aa: CASSLSGGIGNTIYF
cdr3_nt: TGTGCCAGCAGCTTGTCAGGGGGTATTGGAAACACCATATATTTT

d_call: .
v_call: TRBV21-1
clone_size: .
j_call: TRBJ2-5
cdr3_aa: CASSKSAGCEETQYF
cdr3_nt: TGTGCCAGCAGCAAAAGTGCAGGGTGTGAGGAGACCCAGTACTTC

d_call: .
v_call: TRBV7-3
clone_size: .
j_call: TRBJ2-3
cdr3_aa: CASSLQGGSTDTQYF
cdr3_nt: TGTGCCAGCAGCTTACAGGGGGGTTCTACAGATACGCAGTATTTT

d_call: .
v_call: TRBV18
clone_size: .
j_call: TRBJ1-4
cdr3_aa: CASSPGTGRRKLFF
cdr3_nt: TGTGCCAGCTCACCAGGAACAGGGCGCCGGAAACTGTTTTTT

d_call: .
v_call: TRBV6-5
clone_size: .
j_call: TRBJ2-3
cdr3_aa: CASSSLASTDTQYF
cdr3_nt: TGTGCCAGCAGTTCCCTAGCTAGCACAGATACGCAGTATTTT

d_call: .
v_call: TRBV28
clone_size: .
j_call: TRBJ1-5
cdr3_aa: CASRQGSNQPQHF
cdr3_nt: TGTGCCAGCAGACAGGGATCAAATCAGCCCCAGCATTTT

d_call: TRBD2
v_call: TRBV28
clone_size: .
j_call: TRBJ2-7
cdr3_aa: CASSAGGNYEQYF
cdr3_nt: TGTGCCAGCAGTGCGGGAGGGAATTACGAGCAGTACTTC

d_call: TRBD2
v_call: TRBV19
clone_size: .
j_call: TRBJ2-1
cdr3_aa: CASSFLGVAGEHEQFF
cdr3_nt: TGTGCCAGTAGTTTCTTGGGGGTAGCGGGAGAACATGAGCAGTTCTTC

d_call: TRBD2
v_call: TRBV5-1
clone_size: .
j_call: TRBJ2-5
cdr3_aa: CASSLGLARETQYF
cdr3_nt: TGCGCCAGCAGCTTGGGACTAGCGAGAGAGACCCAGTACTTC

d_call: .
v_call: TRBV18
clone_size: .
j_call: TRBJ1-6
cdr3_aa: CASSPLEGFNSPLHF
cdr3_nt: TGTGCCAGCTCACCACTGGAGGGGTTCAATTCACCCCTCCACTTT

d_call: TRBD2
v_call: TRBV6-2/TRBV6-3
clone_size: .
j_call: TRBJ2-5
cdr3_aa: CASSSGTSGRKTQYF
cdr3_nt: TGTGCCAGCAGCTCCGGGACTAGCGGGAGGAAGACCCAGTACTTC

d_call: TRBD1
v_call: TRBV27
clone_size: .
j_call: TRBJ1-2
cdr3_aa: CASSSRDRGLYGYTF
cdr3_nt: TGTGCCAGCAGTTCTCGGGACAGGGGGCTCTATGGCTACACCTTC

d_call: .
v_call: TRBV2
clone_size: .
j_call: TRBJ1-3
cdr3_aa: CASSEGRVTGIGNTIYF
cdr3_nt: TGTGCCAGCAGTGAGGGCAGGGTAACGGGCATTGGAAACACCATATATTTT

d_call: .
v_call: TRBV19
clone_size: .
j_call: TRBJ1-6
cdr3_aa: CASSTPGRRDSPLHF
cdr3_nt: TGTGCCAGTAGTACCCCGGGGAGGAGGGATTCACCCCTCCACTTT

d_call: .
v_call: TRBV14
clone_size: .
j_call: TRBJ1-2
cdr3_aa: CASSQAGAGGYTF
cdr3_nt: TGTGCCAGCAGCCAAGCGGGAGCTGGTGGCTACACCTTC

d_call: TRBD2
v_call: TRBV18
clone_size: .
j_call: TRBJ2-3
cdr3_aa: CASSPEMAKAGAGTDTQYF
cdr3_nt: TGTGCCAGCTCACCGGAGATGGCGAAAGCGGGAGCTGGTACAGATACGCAGTATTTT

d_call: TRBD1
v_call: TRBV6-5
clone_size: .
j_call: TRBJ2-5
cdr3_aa: CASRIQGAGETQYF
cdr3_nt: TGTGCCAGCAGGATACAGGGGGCTGGTGAGACCCAGTACTTC

d_call: .
v_call: TRBV28
clone_size: .
j_call: TRBJ1-6
cdr3_aa: CASSFDSVNSPLHF
cdr3_nt: TGTGCCAGCAGTTTCGACAGCGTAAATTCACCCCTCCACTTT

d_call: .
v_call: TRBV4-3
clone_size: .
j_call: TRBJ1-5
cdr3_aa: CASSQDRASISPQHF
cdr3_nt: TGCGCCAGCAGCCAAGATAGAGCGTCAATCAGCCCCCAGCATTTT

d_call: TRBD2
v_call: TRBV4-1
clone_size: once
j_call: TRBJ2-2
cdr3_aa: CASSGRLAGQNTGELFF
cdr3_nt: TGCGCCAGCAGCGGACGACTAGCGGGACAAAACACCGGGGAGCTGTTTTTT

d_call: TRBD2
v_call: TRBV5-4
clone_size: .
j_call: TRBJ2-5
cdr3_aa: CASSSAGGTYQETQYF
cdr3_nt: TGTGCCAGCAGCTCTGCGGGGGGGACTTACCAAGAGACCCAGTACTTC

d_call: TRBD1
v_call: TRBV5-1
clone_size: .
j_call: TRBJ2-7
cdr3_aa: CASSPGGAGLQYF
cdr3_nt: TGCGCCAGCAGCCCAGGGGGTGCAGGGCTGCAGTACTTC

d_call: .
v_call: TRBV24-1
clone_size: .
j_call: TRBJ2-1
cdr3_aa: CATSDRPGRAYNEQFF
cdr3_nt: TGTGCCACCAGTGATCGGCCAGGTAGAGCCTACAATGAGCAGTTCTTC

d_call: .
v_call: TRBV5-1
clone_size: .
j_call: TRBJ2-5
cdr3_aa: CASSFNQETQYF
cdr3_nt: TGCGCCAGCAGCTTCAACCAGGAGACCCAGTACTTC

d_call: TRBD1
v_call: TRBV12-3/TRBV12-4
clone_size: .
j_call: TRBJ1-1
cdr3_aa: CASRRGQDTEAFF
cdr3_nt: TGTGCCAGCAGGAGGGGGCAGGACACTGAAGCTTTCTTT